A single sample is the source of the 13 T cell receptor beta chains below, sequenced in a study of blood T cell repertoires in COVID-19. Clones were read by immunoSEQ multiplex PCR, and TCRdb kept only the in-frame ones, dropping some. The sample yields over 250,000 clones, approximately 85% seen once. Sequencing input: peripheral blood. The origin of the receptors is a woman in her seventies with acute or convalescent COVID-19.

The chain joins TRBV2 to TRBJ2-1; D not certain. The CDR3 runs to 13 residues. Trimming removed 3 bases at V and 5 bases at J, with 8 bases between. Germline V lookup: CDR1 SNHLY, CDR2 FYNNEI. The chain's CDR3 is CASSDRVNNEQFF. CDR3 DNA: TGTGCCAGCAGTGACCGGGTCAACAATGAGCAGTTCTTC.

This clone appeared a few times. The CDR3: CASSEVANYGYTF. CDR3 sequence (DNA): TGTGCCTCCTCGGAGGTGGCTAACTATGGCTACACCTTC. The chain uses TRBV30 and TRBJ1-2; D uncertain. This CDR3 has 13 amino acids. Trimming stripped 7 bases from V and 0 bases from J, with 12 bases between. The germline gives CDR1 GTSNPN, CDR2 SVGIG (reference sequence).

This chain connects TRBV19 to TRBJ2-7; TRBD1 might be the D (6 bases). Between the trimmed V and J ends, which lost 7 bases and 1 base, there was a span of 8 bases. Germline CDR1 and CDR2: LNHDA and SQIVND (reference sequence). The CDR3 totals 12 residues. In DNA form, the CDR3 reads TGTGCCAGTAAGGACAGTTCCTACGAGCAGTACTTC. This gives the protein CASKDSSYEQYF.

This clone came up a few times. J is TRBJ1-3 and V is TRBV7-2, with D maybe TRBD1 (6 bases). The V and J ends lost 6 bases and 5 bases respectively, with 20 bases between them. Per germline, CDR1 SGHTA and CDR2 FQGNSA. The length of the CDR3 is 16 residues. This CDR3 is CASRKGSGTSRNTIYF. For the CDR3, the DNA is TGTGCCAGCAGAAAAGGGTCTGGGACATCGAGAAACACCATATATTTT.

This chain connects TRBV3-1 (or the pseudogene TRBV3-2) to TRBJ1-1, with TRBD1 as a possible D gene (6 bases). This CDR3 is 14 amino acids long. CDR1 and CDR2 (germline): LGHDT, YNNKEL (reference sequence). V was trimmed by 2 bases and J by 7 bases, leaving 14 bases between them. The CDR3 DNA reads as TGTGCCAGCAGCCAATTCCACAGGGAAGTTGAAGCTTTCTTT. It specifies CASSQFHREVEAFF.

About this clone: Other DNA sequences in this specimen translate into the identical CDR3. The rearrangement joins TRBV2 to TRBJ2-7; D not resolved. This CDR3 region has 13 residues. Germline assignment: CDR1 SNHLY and CDR2 FYNNEI. V gave up 3 bases and J gave up 0 bases, with 6 bases separating them. The CDR3 DNA reads as TGTGCCAGCAGTGAGCCTAGCTCCTACGAGCAGTACTTC. It encodes CASSEPSSYEQYF.

The DNA of the CDR3 is TGTGCCAGCAGCCACGGATACAGTGGCTATGGCTACACCTTC. Protein sequence: CASSHGYSGYGYTF. V usage is TRBV3-1 (or the pseudogene TRBV3-2) and J usage is TRBJ1-2; no clear D. Trimming removed 3 bases from V and 4 bases from J, with 12 bases in between. Germline lookup yields CDR1 LGHDT and CDR2 YNNKEL (reference sequence). The CDR3 is 14 residues long.

The chain employs TRBV10-3 and TRBJ1-2; no definite D call. The germline gives CDR1 ENHRY, CDR2 SYGVKD. This CDR3 is 15 amino acids long. V was cut by 0 bases and J by 0 bases, with 8 bases left in between. The DNA for the CDR3 is TGTGCCATCAGTGAGTCCGGCGGTTCTAACTATGGCTACACCTTC. Translation gives CAISESGGSNYGYTF.

The chain links TRBV30 to TRBJ2-7; D may be TRBD2 (7 bases). This CDR3 is 15 amino acids long. CDR1 and CDR2 (germline): GTSNPN, SVGIG (reference sequence). V was trimmed by 0 bases and J by 2 bases, leaving 14 bases between them. The CDR3 DNA is TGTGCCTGGAGTGTGGGGCGGGGGCTACCCTACGAGCAGTACTTC. Protein product: CAWSVGRGLPYEQYF.

This chain uses TRBV5-6 with TRBJ2-1; 9 nucleotides match TRBD1. V dropped 3 bases and J dropped 6; count of bases not matched to a gene: 10. Per the germline V gene, CDR1 is SGHDT and CDR2 is YYEEEE. The CDR3 extends over 16 amino acids. CDR3 sequence: CASSYITGTGINEQFF. In nucleotides, the CDR3 is TGTGCCAGCAGCTATATTACCGGGACAGGGATCAATGAGCAGTTCTTC.

The chain links TRBV2 to TRBJ1-1; D is possibly TRBD1 (6 bases). Germline-derived CDR1 and CDR2 are SNHLY and FYNNEI. The CDR3 contains 13 residues. With 6 bases removed from V and 2 bases from J, the gap between germline ends came to 10 bases. The CDR3 DNA sequence: TGTGCCAGCAGGGGACAACATAACACTGAAGCTTTCTTT. It encodes CASRGQHNTEAFF.

The genes are TRBV5-1 and TRBJ2-3; 11 positions match TRBD2. J lost 0 bases, V lost 5 bases, and 8 bases had no gene match. The CDR3 runs 17 residues. Germline lookup yields CDR1 SGHRS and CDR2 YFSETQ. CDR3 nucleotide sequence: TGCGCCAGCAGACCCCTTTCTAGCGGGGGGAGCACAGATACGCAGTATTTT. It encodes CASRPLSSGGSTDTQYF.

This clone was found once. The J gene is TRBJ2-4, the V gene TRBV7-3; 16 bases align to TRBD2. V shed 1 base, J shed 6 bases, and the junction held 21 bases outside the gene matches. The CDR3 extends over 23 amino acids. CDR1 is SGHTA, CDR2 FQGTGA, per germline. The CDR3 spells CASSLKWRTPGTSGGDGANIQYF. CDR3 bases: TGTGCCAGCAGCTTAAAATGGAGGACACCCGGGACTAGCGGGGGGGATGGGGCAAACATTCAGTACTTC.